This TCR beta chain was observed in a study of blood T cell repertoires in COVID-19. As for the study in general: Some COVID-19 samples were acute and others convalescent; all came from the United States, Italy and Spain. Sample material is recorded as cDNA or gDNA derived from T cells, B-cell-depleted T cells, or PBMCs.

This clone was detected once. The data were produced by immunoSEQ multiplex PCR, yet TCRdb's version contains in-frame clones alone and is incomplete. The sample carries 200,000 to 250,000 clones, 75% to 90% recorded once. Participant reports of clinical history set cohort assignment. There are 15 residues in the CDR3. The J segment lost 7 bases and the V segment lost 2 bases, leaving 2 bases of the junction unmatched. CDR1 is SGHTA, CDR2 FQGNSA, per germline. The source material was PBMCs or T cells enriched from blood (not recorded which). The sequence came from a woman younger than 35 in a cohort exposed to, infected with or recovered from COVID-19 (not recorded which). V and J are TRBV7-2 and TRBJ2-1; 13 positions match TRBD2. In nucleotides, the CDR3 is TGTGCCAGCAGCTTATGGACTAGCGGGAGTAATGAGCAGTTCTTC. It codes for CASSLWTSGSNEQFF.